A selection of T cell receptor beta chains follows, all from one sample in a study of T cell repertoires in cytomegalovirus infection. From the reads, TCRdb called clonotypes with MiXCR, one entry per CDR3 protein. The sample lists 350,000 to 500,000 distinct CDR3 sequences; 25% to 40% were seen once. Sequenced input: PBMCs. The receptors derive from a human donor in good health (CMV status not recorded). Some clones in this sample may be carry-over from other donors' samples. Both conserved end residues are part of each CDR3. D genes are given only for firm matches. Rows may omit the clone size; those that give it use once, few, many or a size class.

TGTGCCAGCAGCCCGGACAGGGCCCGCACAGATACGCAGTATTTT	CASSPDRARTDTQYF	many	TRBD1	TRBV7-2	TRBJ2-3
TGTGCCAGCAGCTACCTCCCGGGGGGGGTGGACCCTCAGAATGAGCAGTTCTTC	CASSYLPGGVDPQNEQFF	many	TRBD2	TRBV7-9	TRBJ2-1
TGTGCCAGCAGCGAGGACAGGGTTCAACCCCTCCACTTT	CASSEDRVQPLHF	-	TRBD1	TRBV11-2	TRBJ1-6
TGTGCCAGCAAATCACAGGTCCTGATGGGCTACAATGAGCAGTTCTTC	CASKSQVLMGYNEQFF	few	-	TRBV6-5	TRBJ2-1
TGTGCCAGCTCACCACCCACAGGGTATAGTGAGCAGTTCTTC	CASSPPTGYSEQFF	-	-	TRBV18	TRBJ2-1
TGTGCCAGCAGCCGGGGGAGGGATCGAAACTATAATTCACCCCTCCACTTT	CASSRGRDRNYNSPLHF	many	-	TRBV7-2	TRBJ1-6
TGCGCCAGCAGCTCCTTAATGGACAAAGGTGAATATGGCTACACCTTC	CASSSLMDKGEYGYTF	-	-	TRBV5-1	TRBJ1-2
TGTGCCAGCAGTTACTCAAGGGGCGGCAATCAGCCCCAGCATTTT	CASSYSRGGNQPQHF	few	-	TRBV6-2/TRBV6-3	TRBJ1-5
TGTGCCACCAGCGAAGAGATGTGGTGGGGTACCTACGAGCAGTACTTC	CATSEEMWWGTYEQYF	-	-	TRBV15	TRBJ2-7
TGCAGTGCCCCTTCCCCGGGACATAGCATACCAGAAGCTTTCTTT	CSAPSPGHSIPEAFF	few	-	TRBV20-1	TRBJ1-1
TGTGCCAGCAAATCTGGACAGGGAGGCAATGAGCAGTTCTTC	CASKSGQGGNEQFF	few	TRBD1	TRBV6-4	TRBJ2-1
TGTGCCAGCAGTTACTCGAGGGGGGAGACCCAGTACTTC	CASSYSRGETQYF	-	-	TRBV6-2/TRBV6-3	TRBJ2-5
TGTGCCAGTAGTGGACAGGCCGCAACTAATGAAAAACTGTTTTTT	CASSGQAATNEKLFF	-	TRBD1	TRBV19	TRBJ1-4
TGTGCCAGCAGTGAGAAGGGTAATAGGAGGGTAGCCAAAAACATTCAGTACTTC	CASSEKGNRRVAKNIQYF	-	-	TRBV27	TRBJ2-4
TGCAGCGTTGAGGGGCTACACGTAGAGACCCAGTACTTC	CSVEGLHVETQYF	-	-	TRBV29-1	TRBJ2-5
TGCGCCAGCAGACAAGACCCGGGGGTGAGGGAAAAACTGTTTTTT	CASRQDPGVREKLFF	-	-	TRBV4-1	TRBJ1-4
TGTGCCAGCAGCTTAGAGGTACCGGGCTACGAGCAGTACTTC	CASSLEVPGYEQYF	-	-	TRBV11-1	TRBJ2-7
TGTGCCAGCAGTGAACCCCCCGGGACAGGGGGCGGAAACACCATATATTTT	CASSEPPGTGGGNTIYF	many	TRBD1	TRBV6-1	TRBJ1-3
TGTGCCAGCAGCTTAGGGGACGCCTCGGCTTTCTTT	CASSLGDASAFF	many	-	TRBV7-8	TRBJ1-1
TGTGCCAGCAGCCAAGATTCTGGACAGGTACTCTATGGCTACACCTTC	CASSQDSGQVLYGYTF	-	TRBD1	TRBV4-1	TRBJ1-2
TGTGCCAGCAGTTACTTTCCACTGCAACAGGGGGAAAAAGTATACGAGCAGTACTTC	CASSYFPLQQGEKVYEQYF	-	TRBD1	TRBV6-5	TRBJ2-7
TGTGCCAGTACGAGGAAGGGCCGCAATGAGCAGTTCTTC	CASTRKGRNEQFF	once	-	TRBV19	TRBJ2-1
TGCGCCAGCAGACAACTAGTGAACACCGGGGAGCTGTTTTTT	CASRQLVNTGELFF	-	-	TRBV4-3	TRBJ2-2
TGTGCCAGCAGCTTAGGTTGGACAGATACGCAGTATTTT	CASSLGWTDTQYF	-	-	TRBV7-2	TRBJ2-3
TGTGCCAGCAGCTTAGTCGGATCGGGAGCGAGCCGACGAGCGGGGGGGACTTACGAGCAGTACTTC	CASSLVGSGASRRAGGTYEQYF	-	TRBD2	TRBV7-2	TRBJ2-7
TGTGCTAGCAGCCCGATAGCGGGGGGACCCTACAATGAGCAGTTCTTC	CASSPIAGGPYNEQFF	few	TRBD2	TRBV7-7	TRBJ2-1
TGTGCCAGTACCTCTGGCCGGGGACAGGGAAGGGTGAGCTACACCTTC	CASTSGRGQGRVSYTF	-	TRBD1	TRBV19	TRBJ1-2
TGTGCCAGCAGATCGGACCTGAGCTCTGGAAACACCATATATTTT	CASRSDLSSGNTIYF	many	-	TRBV28	TRBJ1-3
TGTGCCAGCGGCCCGACAGGAGGGGACACTGAAGCTTTCTTT	CASGPTGGDTEAFF	few	-	TRBV6-1	TRBJ1-1
TGTGCCAGCAGCTTACTCCCCCGGAAGATAAGCTCCTATAATTCACCCCTCCACTTT	CASSLLPRKISSYNSPLHF	many	-	TRBV7-2	TRBJ1-6
TGTGCCAGCACTCCCGGGAGCTACGAGCAGTACTTC	CASTPGSYEQYF	many	-	TRBV7-8	TRBJ2-7
TGTGCCAGCGGCGGACTAGTGGATACGCAGTATTTT	CASGGLVDTQYF	-	TRBD2	TRBV28	TRBJ2-3
TGTGCCAGCAGCTTATTTAGGACCAAGAGCTACACCTTC	CASSLFRTKSYTF	-	-	TRBV7-2	TRBJ1-2
TGTGCCAGCAGCTCAAAGGGACAGGGCACTAACACTGAAGCTTTCTTT	CASSSKGQGTNTEAFF	few	TRBD1	TRBV7-9	TRBJ1-1
TGTGCCAGCAGTGTATCAGACTATCAGCCCCAGCATTTT	CASSVSDYQPQHF	-	-	TRBV6-6	TRBJ1-5
TGTGCCAGCAGCCCCTTGGGCGGGAACACTGAAGCTTTCTTT	CASSPLGGNTEAFF	many	-	TRBV7-2	TRBJ1-1
TGCGCCAGCAGCCTCGAGGCGGTCCCCGCCCACTCCTACACTGAGCAGTGCTTC	CASSLEAVPAHSYTEQCF	-	-	TRBV4-1	TRBJ2-1
TGTGCCAGCAGCTTAATAGGACCGAAAGGAAACACCATATATTTT	CASSLIGPKGNTIYF	-	-	TRBV12-3/TRBV12-4	TRBJ1-3
TGTGCCAGCAGCGGTACCGGGACAGGGGGCAAGGATTCACCCCTCCACTTT	CASSGTGTGGKDSPLHF	few	TRBD1	TRBV9	TRBJ1-6
TGTGCCAGCAGTTGGGAGGGGATCACAGATACGCAGTATTTT	CASSWEGITDTQYF	few	TRBD2	TRBV12-3/TRBV12-4	TRBJ2-3
TGTGCCAGCGGTCCCCCCGACGACAGAGTTGGGGATACGCAGTATTTT	CASGPPDDRVGDTQYF	few	-	TRBV11-2	TRBJ2-3
TGTGCCAGCTCCTTTACAGTCCTCCACGAGCAGTACTTC	CASSFTVLHEQYF	few	-	TRBV27	TRBJ2-7
TGTGCCAGCAGCCTAGTTAGGACAGGGGACTATGGCTACACCTTC	CASSLVRTGDYGYTF	many	TRBD1	TRBV4-2	TRBJ1-2
TGTGCCAGCAAGATCCGGGACGCCCCTTCACCCCTCCACTTT	CASKIRDAPSPLHF	-	-	TRBV13	TRBJ1-6
TGTGCCAAGAGCTTGAATGGCTACGAGCAGTACTTC	CAKSLNGYEQYF	-	-	TRBV7-2	TRBJ2-7
TGTGCCAGCATGAAGCCCGGGGGGCGAGATACGCAGTATTTT	CASMKPGGRDTQYF	-	-	TRBV6-1	TRBJ2-3
TGCGCCAGCAGCCATGGACTGGATAGCACAGATACGCAGTATTTT	CASSHGLDSTDTQYF	few	-	TRBV4-1	TRBJ2-3
TGTGCCAGCAGCCCCACCGGAATTGTAAGGGATAATGAGCAGTTCTTC	CASSPTGIVRDNEQFF	few	-	TRBV5-4	TRBJ2-1
TGTGCCAGCAGTTACCGATCTAACTATGGCTACACCTTC	CASSYRSNYGYTF	many	-	TRBV6-5	TRBJ1-2
TGTGCCAGCGGCCCCGGAAACACCATATATTTT	CASGPGNTIYF	-	-	TRBV7-2	TRBJ1-3
TGTGCCAGCAGCCCTAATGGGGGGGGGACGACCTACGAGCAGTACTTC	CASSPNGGGTTYEQYF	-	TRBD2	TRBV7-3	TRBJ2-7
TGCGCCAGCAGCCAAGCGGGGAAGGGGTCGAACTATGGCTACACCTTC	CASSQAGKGSNYGYTF	few	-	TRBV4-3	TRBJ1-2
TGTGCCAGCAGTCCCTACCGGGTCACGACAGCTTTCTTT	CASSPYRVTTAFF	-	-	TRBV6-5	TRBJ1-1
TGTGCCAGCGCCGAATCGACCCTCGATGGCTACACCTTC	CASAESTLDGYTF	-	-	TRBV7-9	TRBJ1-2